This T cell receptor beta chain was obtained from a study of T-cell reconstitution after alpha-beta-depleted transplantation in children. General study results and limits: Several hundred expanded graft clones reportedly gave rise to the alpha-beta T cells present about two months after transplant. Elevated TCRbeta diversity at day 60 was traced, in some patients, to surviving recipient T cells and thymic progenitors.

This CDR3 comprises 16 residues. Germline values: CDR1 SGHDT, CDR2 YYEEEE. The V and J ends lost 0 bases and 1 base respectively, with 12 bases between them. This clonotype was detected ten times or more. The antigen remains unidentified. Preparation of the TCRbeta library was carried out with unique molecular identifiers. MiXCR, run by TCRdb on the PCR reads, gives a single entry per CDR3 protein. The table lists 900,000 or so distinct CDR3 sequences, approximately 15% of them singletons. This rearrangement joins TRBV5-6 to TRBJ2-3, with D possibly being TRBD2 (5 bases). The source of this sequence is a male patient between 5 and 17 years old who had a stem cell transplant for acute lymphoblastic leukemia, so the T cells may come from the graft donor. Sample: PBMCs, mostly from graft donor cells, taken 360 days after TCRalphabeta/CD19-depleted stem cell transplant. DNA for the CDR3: TGTGCCAGCAGCTTGGTTGGGGAGCCAGGCACAGATACGCAGTATTTT. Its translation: CASSLVGEPGTDTQYF.